This is a list of T cell receptor beta chains from one sample in a study of T cell responses to AZD1222 COVID-19 vaccine. Some clones are missing from TCRdb's copy, which holds only in-frame ones; the method was immunoSEQ multiplex PCR. This sample has approximately 150,000 clones, with 87% found just once. This material consisted of peripheral blood, taken 28 days after the second AZD1222 dose. Receptor source: an adult who received the AZD1222 COVID-19 vaccine. Each CDR3 is given with its conserved first and last residue. A D gene is named only where the DNA matches it firmly. The size of a clone is reported for some rows only, either as once, few or many, or as a class for expanded clones.

CDR3 length,V gene,J gene,D gene,clone size,CDR3 DNA,CDR3 protein
13,TRBV6-6,TRBJ1-2,NA,NA,TGTGCCAGCAGTTACTCAGAGGGCCATGGCTACACCTTC,CASSYSEGHGYTF
14,TRBV28,TRBJ1-2,NA,NA,TGTGCCAGCAGTTTAGAGCAGGGGTACTATGGCTACACCTTC,CASSLEQGYYGYTF
14,TRBV6-1,TRBJ1-4,NA,once,TGTGCCAGCAGTGAACTCGGGCCTCCAGAAAAACTGTTTTTT,CASSELGPPEKLFF
13,TRBV18,TRBJ1-5,NA,NA,TGTGCCAGCTCACCGCGCCGAAATCAGCCCCAGCATTTT,CASSPRRNQPQHF
17,TRBV15,TRBJ2-2,NA,NA,TGTGCCACCAGCAGACCGCCGGTTGGGGGCGTTTCCGGGGAGCTGTTTTTT,CATSRPPVGGVSGELFF
16,TRBV5-1,TRBJ1-4,NA,once,TGCGCCAGCAGCTTTTTGAGTAGGGGCGGTAATGAAAAACTGTTTTTT,CASSFLSRGGNEKLFF
14,TRBV19,TRBJ1-6,NA,NA,TGTGCCAGTAGTATAGGGGTAGTGGATTCACCCCTCCACTTT,CASSIGVVDSPLHF
16,TRBV5-6,TRBJ2-7,TRBD1,NA,TGTGCCAGCAGTGGACGCCTTGGGACAGTACCACACGAGCAGTACTTC,CASSGRLGTVPHEQYF
18,TRBV4-1,TRBJ1-1,NA,NA,TGCGCCAGCAGCCAAGATGGGCCTCTGCATATTGCAAACACTGAAGCTTTCTTT,CASSQDGPLHIANTEAFF
15,TRBV25-1,TRBJ1-2,TRBD1,NA,TGTGCCAGCAGTGACATAGACAGGGGGCAGAGTGGCTACACCTTC,CASSDIDRGQSGYTF
14,TRBV21-1,TRBJ2-7,NA,NA,TGTGCCAGCAGGAGAGACAGGGGCTACGATGAGCAGTACTTC,CASRRDRGYDEQYF
14,TRBV19,TRBJ2-5,NA,NA,TGTGCCAGTAGCGCCGCAGGGGGGCAAGAGACCCAGTACTTC,CASSAAGGQETQYF
14,TRBV4-1,TRBJ2-7,TRBD2,NA,TGCGCCAGCAGCCAAACTCGACTAGCGGGAGAGCAGTACTTC,CASSQTRLAGEQYF
14,TRBV6-5,TRBJ1-2,TRBD1,NA,TGTGCCAGCAGTTACGCCCGGGACAGCTATGGCTACACCTTC,CASSYARDSYGYTF
15,TRBV4-1,TRBJ2-7,TRBD2,NA,TGCGCCAGCAGCCGACTAGCGGGTAGCTCCTACGAGCAGTACTTC,CASSRLAGSSYEQYF
14,TRBV6-5,TRBJ1-6,TRBD1,NA,TGTGCCAGCAGGGCAGGACAGGGAGTTTCACCCCTCCACTTT,CASRAGQGVSPLHF
15,TRBV6-4,TRBJ2-3,NA,NA,TGTGCCAGCAGTGACGGGCCAGGGAGGACAGATACGCAGTATTTT,CASSDGPGRTDTQYF
12,TRBV12-3/TRBV12-4,TRBJ2-7,TRBD1,once,TGTGCCAGCAGCCCGGGACAGTACGAGCAGTACTTC,CASSPGQYEQYF
14,TRBV29-1,TRBJ2-1,TRBD1,NA,TGCAGCGTTGAAGTAGGACAGGGGGTACGTGAGCAGTTCTTC,CSVEVGQGVREQFF
18,TRBV5-4,TRBJ1-5,NA,NA,TGTGCCAGCAGCCCCCCGGGACGTGGGACGGGGGTCAATCAGCCCCAGCATTTT,CASSPPGRGTGVNQPQHF
14,TRBV7-9,TRBJ1-3,NA,NA,TGTGCCAGCAGCTTAAGTATCTCTGGAAACACCATATATTTT,CASSLSISGNTIYF
13,TRBV12-3/TRBV12-4,TRBJ2-7,NA,NA,TGTGCCAGCAGAGGGGACTCTGCCTACGAGCAGTACTTC,CASRGDSAYEQYF
14,TRBV6-5,TRBJ1-2,NA,NA,TGTGCCAGCAGTTACCCCGGGACGGACTATGGCTACACCTTC,CASSYPGTDYGYTF
13,TRBV6-6,TRBJ2-5,TRBD1,NA,TGTGCCAGCAGTTATCGCAGGGGGGAGACCCAGTACTTC,CASSYRRGETQYF
15,TRBV4-1,TRBJ1-2,NA,few,TGCGCCAGCAGCCAAGTCCCACTGAGAAACTATGGCTACACCTTC,CASSQVPLRNYGYTF
11,TRBV6-5,TRBJ2-1,NA,NA,TGTGCCAGCAGCTCCTACAGGGAGCAGTTCTTC,CASSSYREQFF
15,TRBV9,TRBJ2-2,NA,NA,TGTGCCAGCAGCGGGAGGGGGAGTAACACCGGGGAGCTGTTTTTT,CASSGRGSNTGELFF
15,TRBV5-1,TRBJ2-7,NA,once,TGCGCCAGCAGCTTGGATGGAAAGAGCTCCTACGAGCAGTACTTC,CASSLDGKSSYEQYF
14,TRBV6-2/TRBV6-3,TRBJ1-5,NA,NA,TGTGCCAGCAGCCCCCCAGGGGAGCACCAGCCCCAGCATTTT,CASSPPGEHQPQHF
16,TRBV27,TRBJ2-1,TRBD2,NA,TGTGCCAGCAGTTTATTGCGGACTAGCGGGGGGTATGAGCAGTTCTTC,CASSLLRTSGGYEQFF
15,TRBV6-1,TRBJ2-7,NA,once,TGTGCCAGCAGTGAAGGGTGGCCGAGTTTTGGCGAGCAGTACTTC,CASSEGWPSFGEQYF
15,TRBV6-5,TRBJ1-5,TRBD1,NA,TGTGCCAGCAGCCTCCAGGGGGGTGTAGGTCAGCCCCAGCATTTT,CASSLQGGVGQPQHF
15,TRBV3-1/TRBV3-2,TRBJ2-5,NA,few,TGTGCCAGCAGCCAACACGAAGCGGACCAAGAGACCCAGTACTTC,CASSQHEADQETQYF
15,TRBV3-1/TRBV3-2,TRBJ1-1,NA,NA,TGTGCCAGCAGCCATGCCGGGGCTTGGGGCACTGAAGCTTTCTTT,CASSHAGAWGTEAFF
15,TRBV11-2,TRBJ2-5,TRBD1,NA,TGTGCCAGCAGCTTAGCCGGGACAGCTAAAGAGACCCAGTACTTC,CASSLAGTAKETQYF
12,TRBV3-1/TRBV3-2,TRBJ2-3,NA,NA,TGTGCCAGCAGCCTCCTCGCAGATACGCAGTATTTT,CASSLLADTQYF
15,TRBV2,TRBJ2-5,NA,NA,TGTGCCAGCAGTGCGACAGACCTTCCCCAAGAGACCCAGTACTTC,CASSATDLPQETQYF
15,TRBV6-2/TRBV6-3,TRBJ2-1,TRBD1,NA,TGTGCCAGCAGTTACGGGACAGGGGGTGGGAATGAGCAGTTCTTC,CASSYGTGGGNEQFF
14,TRBV10-1,TRBJ2-2,TRBD1,NA,TGCGCCAGCGGTAGGACAGGTTCCACCGGGGAGCTGTTTTTT,CASGRTGSTGELFF
15,TRBV11-2,TRBJ1-1,NA,NA,TGTGCCAGCAGCTTAGTAAGGGGGACAATCCCTGAAGCTTTCTTT,CASSLVRGTIPEAFF
11,TRBV19,TRBJ2-2,NA,NA,TGTGCCAGCGGACGGGGCGGGGAGCTGTTTTTT,CASGRGGELFF
17,TRBV28,TRBJ2-5,TRBD2,NA,TGTGCCAGCACCAGTTTCATGGGACTAGCGGGGCAAGAGACCCAGTACTTC,CASTSFMGLAGQETQYF
15,TRBV4-1,TRBJ2-5,TRBD1,NA,TGCGCCAGCAGCCAACTTGGGACAGCCCAAGAGACCCAGTACTTC,CASSQLGTAQETQYF
14,TRBV19,TRBJ2-7,TRBD2,NA,TGTGCCAGCTCCGCCATAGCGGGAGTGTACGAGCAGTACTTC,CASSAIAGVYEQYF